This record concerns one TCR beta chain sequence. Germline values: CDR1 DFQATT, CDR2 SNEGSKA (reference sequence). The CDR3 loop spans 12 amino acids. V lost 3 bases, J lost 1 base, and 6 bases lay in between. The source of the sample is a study of early T cells in non-severe SARS-CoV-2 infection. Researchers tagged individual cDNA molecules with unique molecular identifiers. TCRdb re-called the 5' RACE reads through MiXCR, storing one row per CDR3 protein. Of about 58,000 distinct CDR3 sequences detected, 10% to 15% appear once; the ten largest clones hold 10%. The chain couples TRBV20-1 to TRBJ1-1; D not certain. The specimen sequenced was whole blood. The sequence was collected from an adult who was a healthcare worker with PCR-confirmed SARS-CoV-2 infection or an uninfected control (not recorded which). For the CDR3, the DNA is TGCAGTGCTAGTGAGGGGAACACTGAAGCTTTCTTT. Its translation: CSASEGNTEAFF.